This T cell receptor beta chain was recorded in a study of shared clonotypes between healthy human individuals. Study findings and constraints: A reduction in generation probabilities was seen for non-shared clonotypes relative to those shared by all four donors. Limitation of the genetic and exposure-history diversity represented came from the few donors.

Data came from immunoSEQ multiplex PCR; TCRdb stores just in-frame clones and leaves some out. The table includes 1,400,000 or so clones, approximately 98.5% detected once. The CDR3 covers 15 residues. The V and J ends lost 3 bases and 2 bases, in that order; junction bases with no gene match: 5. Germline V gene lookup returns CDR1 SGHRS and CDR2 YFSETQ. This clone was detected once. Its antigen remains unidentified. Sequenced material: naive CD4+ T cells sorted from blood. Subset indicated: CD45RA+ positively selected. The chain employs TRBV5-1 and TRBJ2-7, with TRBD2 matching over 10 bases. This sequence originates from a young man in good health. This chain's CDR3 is CASSWGTSETYEQYF. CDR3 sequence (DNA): TGCGCCAGCAGCTGGGGGACTAGCGAGACCTACGAGCAGTACTTC. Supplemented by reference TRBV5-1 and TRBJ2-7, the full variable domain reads KAGVTQTPRYLIKTRGQQVTLSCSPISGHRSVSWYQQTPGQGLQFLFEYFSETQRNKGNFPGRFSGRQFSNSRSEMNVSTLELGDSALYLCASSWGTSETYEQYFGPGTRLTVT.